One and the same sample provided the 25 T cell receptor beta chains below, sequenced in a study of Graves' ophthalmopathy and Graves' hyperthyroidism. The TCR beta CDR3 regions underwent amplification from RNA transcripts. In the first round, RT-PCR was carried out with HTBI primers, and a multiplex PCR formed the second round. TCRdb used MiXCR to reprocess the multiplex PCR reads, holding one entry per CDR3 protein. In the table there are about 210,000 distinct CDR3 sequences, under 30% of which are singletons. Source material: peripheral blood. The receptor set was obtained from a man aged 45-65 years with Graves' ophthalmopathy.

The rearrangement uses TRBV6-5 and TRBJ2-5, with D tentatively TRBD1 (6 bases). Germline CDR1 is MNHEY and CDR2 is SVGAGI. The CDR3 length is 15 residues. Trimming stripped 0 bases from V and 1 base from J, with 9 bases between. The CDR3 here is CASSYSGATQETQYF. The CDR3 DNA reads TGTGCCAGCAGTTACTCGGGGGCAACCCAAGAGACCCAGTACTTC.

This clonotype was recorded at least ten times. This rearrangement joins TRBV29-1 to TRBJ2-2; D is perhaps TRBD1 (6 bases). The V and J ends lost 4 bases and 2 bases respectively, with 8 bases between them. The CDR3 extends over 13 amino acids. Germline loops: CDR1 SQVTM, CDR2 ANQGSEA. CDR3 amino acids: CSVGTENTGELFF. The CDR3 nucleotides read TGCAGCGTTGGGACAGAAAACACCGGGGAGCTGTTTTTT.

The J gene is TRBJ2-7, the V gene TRBV5-1; D gene ambiguous. From germline, CDR1 is SGHRS and CDR2 YFSETQ. CDR3 length: 13 amino acids. Deletions cut 0 bases from V and 6 bases from J, with 10 bases between. CDR3 amino acids: CASSLDPLSEQYF. In DNA form, the CDR3 reads TGCGCCAGCAGCTTGGACCCCTTATCCGAGCAGTACTTC.

The sample holds many counts of this clonotype. The CDR3 nucleotides are TGTGCCAGCAGCTCCTTGACTAGCGGGAGATCCCAAGAGACCCAGTACTTC. This codes for CASSSLTSGRSQETQYF. The chain links TRBV11-1 to TRBJ2-5, with TRBD2 matching 12 bases. In germline, CDR1 is SGHAT, CDR2 FQDESV (reference sequence). The CDR3 contains 17 residues. V shed 4 bases and J 1 base; nucleotides not matched to a gene: 7.

This clonotype was found a few times. The rearrangement joins TRBV12-3 or TRBV12-4 to TRBJ1-1; 9 nucleotides match TRBD1. The J segment lost 4 bases and the V segment lost 6 bases, leaving 6 bases of the junction unmatched. CDR3 length: 14 amino acids. CDR3 in DNA: TGTGCCAGCAGCGCACAGGGGGCCGTCACTGAAGCTTTCTTT. It is translated as CASSAQGAVTEAFF.

This clonotype has at least ten counts. The rearrangement joins TRBV6-2 or TRBV6-3 to TRBJ2-7; unclear D gene. The length of the CDR3 is 10 residues. V was cut by 8 bases and J by 3 bases, with 5 bases left in between. Germline CDR1 MNHEY, CDR2 SVGEGT. The DNA of the CDR3 is TGTGCCAGCCAGGACTACGAGCAGTACTTC. As protein: CASQDYEQYF.

This clonotype has ten or more counts. The V and J genes are TRBV20-1 and TRBJ2-7; D unresolved. Germline V gene lookup returns CDR1 DFQATT and CDR2 SNEGSKA (reference sequence). There are 10 residues in the CDR3. With 3 bases removed from V and 4 bases from J, the gap between germline ends came to 4 bases. The CDR3 DNA reads TGCAGTGCTAGTCATTACGAGCAGTACTTC. The encoded protein is CSASHYEQYF.

This clonotype was observed many times. This rearrangement joins TRBV11-2 to TRBJ2-5, with a tentative D call TRBD2 (5 bases). With 4 bases removed from V and 5 bases from J, the gap between germline ends came to 17 bases. The CDR3 is 15 residues long. Germline values: CDR1 SGHAT, CDR2 FQNNGV. CDR3 protein: CASSYPHGSRETQYF. The CDR3 DNA reads as TGTGCCAGCAGCTACCCTCATGGGAGTCGCGAGACCCAGTACTTC.

This clonotype occurred many times. The chain uses TRBV28 and TRBJ2-7; the D gene could be TRBD1 or TRBD2 (5 bases each). V lost 6 bases and J 4 bases, leaving 16 bases between the germline ends. CDR3 length: 14 amino acids. Germline V lookup: CDR1 MDHEN, CDR2 SYDVKM. The DNA of the CDR3 is TGTGCCAGCAGCCGCAGCCGGGGCACATACGAGCAGTACTTC. Protein sequence: CASSRSRGTYEQYF.

This clonotype was detected ten times or more. This CDR3 is CASSLSNTEAFF. CDR3 nucleotide sequence: TGTGCCAGTAGTCTCTCAAACACTGAAGCTTTCTTT. This sequence joins TRBV19 and TRBJ1-1, with D hard to call. Trimming took off 5 bases at V and 2 bases at J, with 6 bases between the two ends. The CDR3 sequence is 12 residues long. The germline V gene encodes CDR1 LNHDA and CDR2 SQIVND (reference sequence).

The table lists this clonotype with many counts. The CDR3 sequence: CSVDSGQGNQETQYF. For the CDR3, the DNA is TGCAGCGTTGATTCGGGACAGGGGAACCAAGAGACCCAGTACTTC. V usage is TRBV29-1 and J usage is TRBJ2-5, with 10 bases identical to TRBD1. The CDR3 spans 15 residues. Germline V gene sequence: CDR1 SQVTM, CDR2 ANQGSEA. V lost 3 bases, J lost 0 bases, and 4 bases stayed unmatched.

The CDR3, as DNA: TGTGCCAGCAGCTCCGCTCCCTCGACTAGCGGGGGGGTAGAGGACCAAGAGACCCAGTACTTC. Residues: CASSSAPSTSGGVEDQETQYF. V gene TRBV11-1 combines with J gene TRBJ2-5; 14 bases align to TRBD2. V trimming: 4 bases; J trimming: 0 bases; junction bases outside the gene matches: 16. Per the germline V gene, CDR1 is SGHAT and CDR2 is FQDESV (reference sequence). CDR3 size: 21 residues.

This clonotype was detected many times. This chain joins TRBV28 and TRBJ2-3; perhaps D is TRBD1 or TRBD2 (5 bases each). Germline V gives CDR1 MDHEN, CDR2 SYDVKM. V lost 8 bases, J lost 2 bases, and 11 bases lay in between. The CDR3 is 13 amino acids. CDR3 loop: CASDGADTDTQYF. The CDR3 DNA is TGTGCCAGCGACGGGGCAGACACAGATACGCAGTATTTT.

Ten or more counts support this clonotype. This chain connects TRBV11-2 to TRBJ2-7; 8 bases map to TRBD2. Germline CDR1 and CDR2: SGHAT and FQNNGV. V lost 5 bases to trimming and J lost 2 bases; unmatched junction nucleotides: 2. CDR3 size: 13 residues. The CDR3 sequence is CASSISGTYEQYF. The CDR3 coding sequence is TGTGCCAGCAGCATTAGCGGGACCTACGAGCAGTACTTC.

This clonotype was seen ten or more times. The chain recombines TRBV7-2 with TRBJ2-7; 14 bases are shared with TRBD2. Unmatched junction bases numbered 11, after V lost 4 bases and J lost 6 bases. The CDR3 runs 17 residues. CDR1 is SGHTA, CDR2 FQGNSA, per germline. The CDR3, as DNA: TGTGCCAGCAGCTCCAGCCAGGGACTAGCGGGAGCGGGCGAGCAGTACTTC. Its protein product is CASSSSQGLAGAGEQYF. Full variable domain (missing parts from reference TRBV7-2 and TRBJ2-7): GAGVSQSPSNKVTEKGKDVELRCDPISGHTALYWYRQSLGQGLEFLIYFQGNSAPDKSGLPSDRFSAERTGGSVSTLTIQRTQQEDSAVYLCASSSSQGLAGAGEQYFGPGTRLTVT.

This clonotype was recorded many times. J is TRBJ2-2 and V is TRBV11-1; 9 positions match TRBD2. The germline V gene has CDR1 SGHAT and CDR2 FQDESV (reference sequence). CDR3 length: 17 amino acids. V lost 3 bases to trimming and J lost 5 bases; unmatched junction nucleotides: 10. The CDR3 spells CASSLGLASPGTGELFF. As DNA, the CDR3 is TGTGCCAGCAGCTTGGGACTAGCATCCCCGGGGACCGGGGAGCTGTTTTTT.

To note about this clonotype: A much larger clonotype is one base distant, so this may be a read error. V usage is TRBV12-3 or TRBV12-4 and J usage is TRBJ1-1; D is unresolved. CDR3 length equals 10 residues. The CDR3 sequence: CSVKNTESFF. In DNA form, the CDR3 reads TGTTCCGTGAAGAATACTGAATCTTTCTTT.

This clonotype was found many times. The chain links TRBV7-2 to TRBJ1-6, with 9 bases identical to TRBD1. Germline V gene sequence: CDR1 SGHTA, CDR2 FQGNSA. The CDR3 sequence is 15 residues long. V gave up 0 bases and J gave up 9 bases; unmatched junction bases: 3. CDR3 nucleotide sequence: TGTGCCAGCAGCTTAGCACAGGGGGCCTTTTCACCCCTCCACTTT. Its translation is CASSLAQGAFSPLHF.

The table lists this clonotype with many counts. The chain has TRBV9 and TRBJ2-2, with TRBD2 matching over 9 bases. CDR3 size: 13 residues. Germline trimming cut 5 bases from V and 6 bases from J; bases unmatched to any gene: 2. Per the germline V gene, CDR1 is SGDLS and CDR2 is YYNGEE. Here the CDR3 reads CASRREGPGELFF. CDR3 bases: TGTGCCAGCAGGCGGGAGGGCCCCGGGGAGCTGTTTTTT.

This clonotype was counted at least ten times. This chain uses TRBV6-2 or TRBV6-3 with TRBJ2-7; unclear D gene. Germline V gene sequence: CDR1 MNHEY, CDR2 SVGEGT. Deletions cut 6 bases from V and 4 bases from J, with 13 bases between. There are 13 residues in the CDR3. The CDR3 here is CASRLFGFYEQYF. The CDR3 DNA follows: TGTGCCAGCAGATTATTCGGCTTTTACGAGCAGTACTTC.

The chain has TRBV6-1 and TRBJ2-2, with 10 bases aligning to TRBD1. CDR1 is MNHNS, CDR2 SASEGT, per germline. The J segment lost 2 bases and the V segment lost 7 bases, leaving 4 bases of the junction unmatched. CDR3 length: 15 residues. Written as DNA, the CDR3 is TGTGCCAGCACCCGGACAGGGGGTAACACCGGGGAGCTGTTTTTT. Translated, it gives CASTRTGGNTGELFF.

This clonotype was recorded many times. This chain links TRBV20-1 with TRBJ2-7, with 12 bases identical to TRBD2. V trimming: 6 bases; J trimming: 1 base; junction bases outside the gene matches: 4. CDR3 length: 14 amino acids. The V gene's germline CDR1 is DFQATT and CDR2 SNEGSKA (reference sequence). The CDR3: CSATGLAGSYEQYF. The CDR3 nucleotides read TGCAGTGCCACAGGACTAGCGGGATCCTACGAGCAGTACTTC.

This clonotype was found a few times. V usage is TRBV11-2 and J usage is TRBJ1-2; tentative D call: TRBD1 (5 bases). This CDR3 contains 13 residues. Germline CDR1 is SGHAT and CDR2 is FQNNGV. Trimming pared 0 bases from V and 6 bases from J, leaving 8 bases between. In DNA, the CDR3 is TGTGCCAGCAGCTTAGACAGGGAGCATGGCTACACCTTC. This translates into CASSLDREHGYTF.

This clonotype was detected many times. J is TRBJ2-7 and V is TRBV2; 7 bases fit TRBD2. Germline CDR1 is SNHLY and CDR2 is FYNNEI. Losses at the gene ends were 3 bases for V and 2 bases for J; bases not matched to a gene: 7. This CDR3 has 15 residues. The DNA for the CDR3 is TGTGCCAGCAGTGAGTCGCCCGGGACTACCTACGAGCAGTACTTC. Protein product: CASSESPGTTYEQYF.

This rearrangement joins TRBV6-5 to TRBJ2-5, with a tentative D call TRBD1 (6 bases). Trimming shortened V by 0 bases and J by 1 base, and 9 bases separated the two germline ends. The CDR3 has 15 residues. CDR1 is MNHEY and CDR2 is SVGAGI in the germline V gene. The CDR3 DNA sequence: TGTGCCAGCAGTTACTCTACAGGGTCCCAAGAGACCCAGTACTTC. As protein: CASSYSTGSQETQYF.